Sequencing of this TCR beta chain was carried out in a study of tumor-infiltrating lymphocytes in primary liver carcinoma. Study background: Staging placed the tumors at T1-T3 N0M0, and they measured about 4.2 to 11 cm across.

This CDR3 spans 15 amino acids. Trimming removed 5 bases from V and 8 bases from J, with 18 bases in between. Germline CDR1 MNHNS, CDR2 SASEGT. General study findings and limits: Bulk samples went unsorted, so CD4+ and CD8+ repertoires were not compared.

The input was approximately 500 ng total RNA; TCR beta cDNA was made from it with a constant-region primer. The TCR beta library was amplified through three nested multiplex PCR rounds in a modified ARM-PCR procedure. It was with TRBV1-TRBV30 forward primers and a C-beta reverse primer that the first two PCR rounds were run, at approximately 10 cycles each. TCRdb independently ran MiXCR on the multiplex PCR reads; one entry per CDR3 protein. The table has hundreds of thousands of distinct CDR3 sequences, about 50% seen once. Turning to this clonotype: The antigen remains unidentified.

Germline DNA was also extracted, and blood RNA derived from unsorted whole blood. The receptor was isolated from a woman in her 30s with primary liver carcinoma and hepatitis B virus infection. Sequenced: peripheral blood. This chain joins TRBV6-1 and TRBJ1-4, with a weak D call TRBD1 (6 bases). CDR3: CASSPGGGPHEKLFF. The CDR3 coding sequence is TGTGCCAGCAGTCCCGGGGGGGGCCCCCACGAAAAACTGTTTTTT.